Listed below are T cell receptor beta chains from one sample, sequenced in a study of OX40 agonist ivuxolimab in advanced cancers. Sequenced by immunoSEQ multiplex PCR; TCRdb stores in-frame clones only, minus some. The sample has some 62,000 clones, approximately 86% seen once; the top ten hold 3.5% to 4%. The starting material was CD4+ or CD8+ T cells sorted from blood, obtained in a trial of the OX40 agonist ivuxolimab. The receptors shown here come from an adult with an advanced solid tumor such as melanoma, head and neck, liver or kidney cancer. Both conserved end residues are part of each CDR3.

v_gene	j_gene	CDR3aa
TRBV27	TRBJ2-1	CASSLTGLASYNEQFF
TRBV11-2	TRBJ2-7	CASSLEYTSSYEQYF
TRBV5-6	TRBJ2-1	CASSPRELAGSNEQFF
TRBV5-4	TRBJ2-3	CASSFPGVPASTDTQYF
TRBV11-2	TRBJ2-3	CASSRNILLGTDTQYF
TRBV5-1	TRBJ1-4	CASSPQAGATNEKLFF
TRBV5-1	TRBJ1-1	CASSLEGTAMNTEAFF
TRBV30	TRBJ2-2	CAWSTSGYTGELFF
TRBV10-2	TRBJ1-3	CASSDLGNTIYF
TRBV7-6	TRBJ2-3	CASSLGGHGTDTQYF
TRBV28	TRBJ2-3	CASSLVRLGTDTQYF
TRBV6-5	TRBJ1-2	CASSLATGTPGPGYTF
TRBV27	TRBJ2-1	CASSFPPGGRSEQFF
TRBV28	TRBJ1-6	CASSRVTGIYNSPLHF
TRBV30	TRBJ2-1	CAWNPGTGNEQFF
TRBV4-2	TRBJ2-1	CASSSLAGATNEQFF
TRBV11-3	TRBJ2-1	CASSLAPGANEQFF
TRBV6-1	TRBJ2-1	CASSEGVAGSSYNEQFF
TRBV10-3	TRBJ1-1	CAISRGGLDTEAFF
TRBV5-1	TRBJ2-1	CASSLGEGAGQFF
TRBV25-1	TRBJ1-1	CASKRDVSGTEAFF
TRBV6-5	TRBJ2-2	CASSYGTQPNTGELFF
TRBV7-8	TRBJ2-7	CASTRGLGGRGNEQYF
TRBV5-5	TRBJ2-1	CASSPSGDAYNEQFF
TRBV28	TRBJ2-1	CASRTGGNEQFF
TRBV4-1	TRBJ1-1	CASRFRQGAFTEAFF
TRBV30	TRBJ1-4	CAWSVSYGQTGAKGEKLFF
TRBV5-1	TRBJ2-1	CASSLRVNNEQFF
TRBV11-2	TRBJ1-2	CASSLVRNTYGYTF
TRBV2	TRBJ1-1	CASSGGVVAFF
TRBV27	TRBJ2-7	CASSQKQGYEQYF
TRBV6-5	TRBJ1-4	CASSSGTWNEKLFF
TRBV7-9	TRBJ2-5	CASSYPRVGETQYF
TRBV2	TRBJ2-7	CASSRGQSYEQYF
TRBV11-2	TRBJ1-1	CASSLRRENTEAFF
TRBV5-1	TRBJ2-2	CASSLGLGAGELFF
TRBV15	TRBJ2-6	CATSRDRSGANVLTF
TRBV19	TRBJ2-1	CASTDGGLTSNEQFF
TRBV2	TRBJ1-5	CASSVGGVEPQHF
TRBV28	TRBJ2-5	CASKAGGETQYF
TRBV9	TRBJ2-5	CASSSRGLAGAKETQYF
TRBV28	TRBJ1-1	CASSSTVTGGFDTEAFF